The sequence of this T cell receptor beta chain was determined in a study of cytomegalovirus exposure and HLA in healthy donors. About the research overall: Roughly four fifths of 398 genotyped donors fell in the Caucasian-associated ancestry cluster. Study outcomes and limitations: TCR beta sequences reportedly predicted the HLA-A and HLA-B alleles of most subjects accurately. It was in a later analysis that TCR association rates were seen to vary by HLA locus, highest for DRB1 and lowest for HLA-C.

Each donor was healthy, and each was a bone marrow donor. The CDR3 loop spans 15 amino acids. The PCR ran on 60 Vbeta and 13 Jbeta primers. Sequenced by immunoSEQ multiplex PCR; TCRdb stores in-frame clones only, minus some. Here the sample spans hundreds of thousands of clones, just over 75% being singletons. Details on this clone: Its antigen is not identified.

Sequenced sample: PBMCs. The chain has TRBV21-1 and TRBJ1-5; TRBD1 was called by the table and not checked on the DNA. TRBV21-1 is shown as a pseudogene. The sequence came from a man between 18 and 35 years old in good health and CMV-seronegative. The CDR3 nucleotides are TGTGCCAGCAGCAACGAAAGGGGCTTTAATCAGCCCCAGCATTTT. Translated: CASSNERGFNQPQHF.